One sample yielded the 21 T cell receptor beta chains listed below, sequenced in a study of T cell responses to AZD1222 COVID-19 vaccine. Repertoires were generated with immunoSEQ multiplex PCR, while TCRdb's copy carries only in-frame clones and drops some. The table includes about 150,000 clones, 92% detected once. The sample was peripheral blood, taken 28 days after the second AZD1222 dose. These receptors all come from an adult who received the AZD1222 COVID-19 vaccine.

The gene calls are TRBV23-1 and TRBJ1-5; D might be TRBD1 (6 bases). TRBV23-1 is marked as an open reading frame, function uncertain. This CDR3 has 20 amino acids. Deletions cut 0 bases from V and 2 bases from J, with 23 bases between. In DNA, the CDR3 is TGCGCCAGCAGTCAATCTGGCCCTGGGGAGTCAGGGGATGGCAATCAGCCCCAGCATTTT. It is translated as CASSQSGPGESGDGNQPQHF.

V is TRBV6-2 or TRBV6-3 and J is TRBJ2-1, with 8 bases identical to TRBD2. The germline CDR1 and CDR2 sequences are MNHEY and SVGEGT. J lost 6 bases, V lost 2 bases, and 6 bases had no gene match. The CDR3 sequence is 15 residues long. The CDR3 nucleotides are TGTGCCAGCAGTTACCCAGCGGGAGCTGGCAATGAGCAGTTCTTC. Its translation is CASSYPAGAGNEQFF.

This chain links TRBV7-3 with TRBJ2-1, with TRBD2 identical over 7 bases. This CDR3 is built from 15 residues. CDR1 is SGHTA and CDR2 is FQGTGA in the germline V gene. V dropped 3 bases and J dropped 0; count of bases not matched to a gene: 2. The CDR3, as DNA: TGTGCCAGCAGCTTCAAGCGGGACTCCTACAATGAGCAGTTCTTC. Translated: CASSFKRDSYNEQFF.

The V call is TRBV7-9, the J call TRBJ2-5, with 8 bases matching TRBD1. Germline values: CDR1 SEHNR, CDR2 FQNEAQ (reference sequence). The length of the CDR3 is 14 residues. V was clipped by 4 bases and J by 2 bases; unmatched bases: 3. The CDR3 here is CASSSGQAQETQYF. For the CDR3, the DNA is TGTGCCAGCAGCTCGGGACAGGCGCAAGAGACCCAGTACTTC. The full variable domain, its missing parts supplied by reference TRBV7-9 and TRBJ2-5, is DTGVSQNPRHKITKRGQNVTFRCDPISEHNRLYWYRQTLGQGPEFLTYFQNEAQLEKSRLLSDRFSAERPKGSFSTLEIQRTEQGDSAMYLCASSSGQAQETQYFGPGTRLLVL.

The genes are TRBV7-2 and TRBJ2-1; TRBD2 is a possible D gene (6 bases). The V end lost 2 bases, the J end lost 5 bases, and 22 bases lay between the germline ends. The CDR3 runs 18 residues. In germline, CDR1 is SGHTA, CDR2 FQGNSA. The CDR3 sequence is CASSLHPPGGVVDNEQFF. In DNA form, the CDR3 reads TGTGCCAGCAGCTTACACCCCCCCGGGGGAGTGGTCGACAATGAGCAGTTCTTC.

The DNA of the CDR3 is TGCGCCAGCAGTCAATCGTGGCTAGCGGGAGTCTACGAGCAGTACTTC. Its protein product is CASSQSWLAGVYEQYF. The chain links TRBV23-1 to TRBJ2-7; 10 positions agree with TRBD2. TRBV23-1 is an ORF; its function is uncertain. The CDR3 consists of 16 residues. Germline trimming cut 0 bases from V and 3 bases from J; bases unmatched to any gene: 5.

This clone is classed as medium-sized. The chain is built from TRBV27 and TRBJ1-4; D not certain. V dropped 7 bases and J dropped 7 bases, with 13 bases sitting between them. The germline V gene encodes CDR1 MNHEY and CDR2 SMNVEV (reference sequence). The CDR3 has 13 residues. Written as DNA, the CDR3 is TGTGCCAGCATGAGTCTACGGGGTGAAAAACTGTTTTTT. Amino acid sequence: CASMSLRGEKLFF. The whole variable domain, filled in from reference TRBV27 and TRBJ1-4, reads EAQVTQNPRYLITVTGKKLTVTCSQNMNHEYMSWYRQDPGLGLRQIYYSMNVEVTDKGDVPEGYKVSRKEKRNFPLILESPSPNQTSLYFCASMSLRGEKLFFGSGTQLSVL.

V and J are TRBV28 and TRBJ1-4, with 8 bases identical to TRBD1. This CDR3 region has 14 residues. Trimming removed 5 bases from V and 8 bases from J; junction bases left unmatched: 7. The V gene's germline CDR1 is MDHEN and CDR2 SYDVKM. CDR3 bases: TGTGCCAGCAGTCAGGGGGCTTTGCGGGAAAAACTGTTTTTT. This translates into CASSQGALREKLFF.

This chain uses TRBV11-3 with TRBJ1-1; D is undetermined. Germline-derived CDR1 and CDR2 are SGHNT and YENEEA. CDR3 size: 15 residues. Trimming shortened V by 2 bases and J by 1 base, and 11 bases separated the two germline ends. CDR3 amino acids: CASSLWEGENTEAFF. The CDR3 DNA reads TGTGCCAGCAGCTTATGGGAAGGCGAGAACACTGAAGCTTTCTTT.

This sequence joins TRBV6-5 and TRBJ1-3; D is ambiguous. This CDR3 has 13 residues. Germline V gene sequence: CDR1 MNHEY, CDR2 SVGAGI. Trimming stripped 7 bases from V and 4 bases from J, with 11 bases between. The DNA for the CDR3 is TGTGCCAGCACCCCTACCGGGGGAAACACCATATATTTT. Translating gives CASTPTGGNTIYF.

This clone occurred once. The chain is built from TRBV5-6 and TRBJ1-2; 10 bases are shared with TRBD1. The germline CDR1 and CDR2 sequences are SGHDT and YYEEEE. This CDR3 has 16 amino acids. The trim removed 3 bases at V and 2 bases at J, leaving 7 bases unmatched. The CDR3 is CASSSGWTGGNYGYTF. CDR3 DNA: TGTGCCAGCAGCTCCGGATGGACAGGGGGGAACTATGGCTACACCTTC.

This rearrangement joins TRBV13 to TRBJ2-1; 8 nucleotides agree with TRBD1. The V gene end was trimmed by 5 bases and the J gene end by 8 bases; junction bases not matched to a gene: 8. Germline CDR1 is PRHDT and CDR2 is FYEKMQ (reference sequence). The CDR3 has 14 amino acids. CDR3 coding DNA: TGTGCCAGCAGCACCCGACAGGGGATGGATGAGCAGTTCTTC. Encoded protein: CASSTRQGMDEQFF. The full variable domain, completed using reference TRBV13 and TRBJ2-1, is AAGVIQSPRHLIKEKRETATLKCYPIPRHDTVYWYQQGPGQDPQFLISFYEKMQSDKGSIPDRFSAQQFSDYHSELNMSSLELGDSALYFCASSTRQGMDEQFFGPGTRLTVL.

This chain connects TRBV5-1 to TRBJ1-4, with 12 bases fitting TRBD1. Germline CDR1 reads SGHRS; CDR2 reads YFSETQ. The ends lost 3 bases at V and 8 bases at J; junction bases unmatched: 5. This CDR3 is 15 amino acids long. In DNA form, the CDR3 reads TGCGCCAGCAGCTCATCGGGGACAGGGGGCGAAAAACTGTTTTTT. Translated: CASSSSGTGGEKLFF.

Written as DNA, the CDR3 is TGTGCCAGCAGCTTAGGTCCGAATAGCAATCAGCCCCAGCATTTT. This codes for CASSLGPNSNQPQHF. The genes are TRBV5-6 and TRBJ1-5; D unclear. Per the germline V gene, CDR1 is SGHDT and CDR2 is YYEEEE. This CDR3 has 15 amino acids. V was trimmed by 2 bases and J by 0 bases, leaving 9 bases between them.

CDR3 sequence (DNA): TGCGCCAGCAGCTTGAATGGGGCGGGAGCTACCAATGAGCAGTTCTTC. Translating gives CASSLNGAGATNEQFF. The chain combines TRBV5-1 with TRBJ2-1; 7 bases match TRBD2. CDR3 length: 16 amino acids. Germline V gene data show CDR1 as SGHRS and CDR2 as YFSETQ. The J segment lost 6 bases and the V segment lost 1 base, leaving 10 bases of the junction unmatched.

The chain has TRBV3-1 (or the pseudogene TRBV3-2) and TRBJ2-5; TRBD2 matches at 12 bases. CDR3 length: 16 amino acids. CDR1 is LGHDT and CDR2 is YNNKEL in the germline V gene (reference sequence). V shed 3 bases, J shed 0 bases, and the junction held 2 bases outside the gene matches. CDR3 protein: CASSQGLAGYQETQYF. For the CDR3, the DNA is TGTGCCAGCAGCCAGGGACTAGCGGGTTACCAAGAGACCCAGTACTTC.

This clone was seen a handful of times. The genes are TRBV28 and TRBJ1-5; TRBD1 aligns across 11 bases. J lost 0 bases, V lost 8 bases, and 3 bases had no gene match. CDR1 and CDR2 from the germline V gene are MDHEN and SYDVKM. The CDR3 loop spans 15 amino acids. CDR3 region: CASGTGGFSNQPQHF. The DNA for the CDR3 is TGTGCCAGCGGGACAGGGGGATTTAGCAATCAGCCCCAGCATTTT.

V and J are TRBV28 and TRBJ1-1; D not resolved. The germline gives CDR1 MDHEN, CDR2 SYDVKM. Trimming shortened V by 4 bases and J by 1 base, and 7 bases separated the two germline ends. The CDR3 runs 13 residues. The CDR3 reads CASSSPPNTEAFF. CDR3 coding DNA: TGTGCCAGCAGTTCACCACCGAACACTGAAGCTTTCTTT.

The J gene is TRBJ2-7, the V gene TRBV27; the match to TRBD1 covers 8 bases. J was trimmed by 4 bases and V by 5 bases; bases with no gene match: 4. This CDR3 region has 13 residues. CDR1 is MNHEY, CDR2 SMNVEV, per germline (reference sequence). The CDR3 nucleotides read TGTGCCAGCAGTATTCGACAGGGGTACGAGCAGTACTTC. It translates to CASSIRQGYEQYF.

The rearrangement joins TRBV2 to TRBJ2-2; 7 bases are a match to TRBD1. The germline CDR1 and CDR2 sequences are SNHLY and FYNNEI. V lost 6 bases and J lost 1; bases outside the gene matches: 5. This CDR3 region has 15 residues. The CDR3 protein is CASRLGTENTGELFF. The CDR3 DNA reads TGTGCCAGCAGGCTCGGGACAGAGAACACCGGGGAGCTGTTTTTT.

A word on this clone: A read error may account for a junction end that differs from germline. As DNA, the CDR3 is TGTGCCAGCACCCTACCGGGACAGGACTCCTACGAGCAGCACTTC. This encodes CASTLPGQDSYEQHF. This sequence joins TRBV7-9 and TRBJ2-7; 8 bases are shared with TRBD1. Germline V gene data show CDR1 as SEHNR and CDR2 as FQNEAQ (reference sequence). This CDR3 spans 15 amino acids.